These T cell receptor beta chains were read from a single sample in a study of CD8 T cells in ankylosing spondylitis. TCRdb redid the calling of the 5' RACE reads with MiXCR, one entry per CDR3 protein. This sample has 200,000 to 300,000 distinct CDR3 sequences; around 8% occur once, and the top ten carry approximately 5%. Sequencing was done on a sample of blood, either unsorted or a sorted T cell fraction (not recorded which). These receptor sequences come from a female donor with ankylosing spondylitis or in good health (not recorded which). CDR3s include the opening cysteine and the closing phenylalanine or tryptophan. A D gene is named only where the DNA matches it firmly. Clone size is not always given. Where it is, it says once, few, many or a class for expanded clones.

D gene	V gene	clone size	J gene	CDR3 protein	CDR3 DNA
.	TRBV30	many	TRBJ2-7	CAGKTSAYEQYF	TGTGCCGGAAAGACCTCTGCCTACGAGCAGTACTTC
TRBD1	TRBV24-1	.	TRBJ2-5	CATSGARQGQQETQYF	TGTGCCACCAGTGGGGCCCGACAGGGTCAACAAGAGACCCAGTACTTC
.	TRBV29-1	many	TRBJ1-2	CSVAGEGPYGYTF	TGCAGCGTTGCGGGAGAGGGACCCTATGGCTACACCTTC
.	TRBV12-3/TRBV12-4	many	TRBJ1-4	CASSPTASEGREKLFF	TGTGCCAGCAGTCCGACTGCCTCCGAAGGACGAGAAAAACTGTTTTTT
TRBD2	TRBV10-3	many	TRBJ2-3	CAIRVAGRADTQYF	TGTGCCATCAGGGTAGCGGGTAGGGCAGATACGCAGTATTTT
.	TRBV12-3/TRBV12-4	many	TRBJ2-1	CASTSRGYNEQFF	TGTGCCAGCACCTCCCGGGGTTACAATGAGCAGTTCTTC
.	TRBV20-1	many	TRBJ1-2	CSALNRASYGYTF	TGCAGTGCGCTCAACAGGGCGTCCTATGGCTACACCTTC
.	TRBV28	many	TRBJ2-7	CASRWTVPSGEQYF	TGTGCCAGCAGGTGGACAGTCCCTTCGGGGGAGCAGTACTTC
.	TRBV7-2	few	TRBJ2-2	CASSLPDNPNTGELFF	TGTGCCAGCAGCTTACCAGACAATCCGAACACCGGGGAGCTGTTTTTT
TRBD2	TRBV20-1	many	TRBJ2-1	CSARATSGRAVYNEQFF	TGCAGTGCTAGGGCCACTAGCGGGAGGGCAGTCTACAATGAGCAGTTCTTC
.	TRBV7-9	few	TRBJ2-1	CASSPRTLEQFF	TGTGCCAGCAGCCCCCGGACCCTAGAGCAGTTCTTC
.	TRBV25-1	once	TRBJ2-7	CASSEFGYEQCF	TGTGCCAGCAGTGAATTTGGCTACGAGCAGTGCTTC
TRBD1	TRBV7-7	many	TRBJ2-1	CASSSDRVQEQFF	TGTGCTAGCAGCTCTGACAGGGTCCAGGAGCAGTTCTTC
.	TRBV20-1	many	TRBJ2-1	CSARVMNEQFF	TGCAGTGCTAGAGTTATGAATGAGCAGTTCTTC
.	TRBV10-3	few	TRBJ2-4	CAISESGDGDIQYF	TGTGCCATCAGTGAGAGTGGGGATGGGGACATTCAGTACTTC
TRBD2	TRBV27	many	TRBJ2-7	CASALGGSGSYEQYF	TGTGCCAGCGCCCTTGGCGGGAGCGGGAGTTACGAGCAGTACTTC
.	TRBV4-2	many	TRBJ2-4	CASSQVGDREVQYF	TGTGCCAGCAGCCAAGTAGGAGACAGGGAGGTTCAGTACTTC
.	TRBV15	many	TRBJ1-5	CATSRVGQPQHF	TGTGCCACCAGCAGAGTTGGTCAGCCCCAGCATTTT
.	TRBV5-1	many	TRBJ1-3	CASSPLPGASSGNTIYF	TGCGCCAGCAGCCCGCTACCGGGGGCGAGCTCTGGAAACACCATATATTTT
.	TRBV30	.	TRBJ1-5	CAWSGQLGVNQPQHF	TGTGCCTGGAGCGGACAGCTTGGGGTCAATCAGCCCCAGCATTTT
.	TRBV6-2/TRBV6-3	many	TRBJ2-1	CASSYVRGLSYNEQFF	TGTGCCAGCAGTTACGTTCGCGGTCTCTCCTACAATGAGCAGTTCTTC
TRBD2	TRBV18	few	TRBJ2-3	CASSLGLAGASDTQYF	TGTGCCAGCTCACTGGGACTAGCGGGAGCCAGTGATACGCAGTATTTT
.	TRBV30	.	TRBJ1-1	CAWSVRGAFF	TGTGCCTGGAGTGTACGGGGAGCTTTCTTT
.	TRBV12-3/TRBV12-4	many	TRBJ2-7	CASSSQAGIFYEQYF	TGTGCCAGCAGTTCCCAAGCAGGCATCTTCTACGAGCAGTACTTC
.	TRBV7-2	many	TRBJ1-5	CASSPSAGRGNQPQHF	TGTGCCAGCAGCCCCTCTGCGGGACGGGGCAATCAGCCCCAGCATTTT
.	TRBV20-1	many	TRBJ2-1	CSASPPRDKRDNEQFF	TGCAGTGCTAGCCCTCCACGGGACAAAAGGGACAATGAGCAGTTCTTC
.	TRBV20-1	many	TRBJ1-2	CSALTDLAYGYTF	TGCAGTGCTTTGACGGATCTGGCCTATGGCTACACCTTC
TRBD2	TRBV28	many	TRBJ2-7	CASVTSGSSYEQYF	TGTGCCAGCGTTACTAGCGGGAGCTCCTACGAGCAGTACTTC
.	TRBV12-5	many	TRBJ1-2	CASGLVKGGYGYTF	TGTGCTAGTGGTTTGGTAAAGGGGGGCTATGGCTACACCTTC
.	TRBV11-2	many	TRBJ1-2	CASSLAGMGGYTF	TGTGCCAGCAGCTTAGCAGGGATGGGTGGCTACACCTTC
.	TRBV5-1	many	TRBJ2-7	CASSRDSDYNLYEQYF	TGCGCCAGCAGCAGAGATTCGGACTATAACCTTTACGAGCAGTACTTC
TRBD2	TRBV10-3	many	TRBJ2-1	CAISVGALAGGPHNEQFF	TGTGCCATCAGTGTAGGGGCACTAGCGGGAGGGCCCCACAATGAGCAGTTCTTC
.	TRBV4-3	many	TRBJ2-3	CASSQGLDDLGDTQYF	TGCGCCAGCAGCCAAGGGTTGGACGACCTAGGAGATACGCAGTATTTT
.	TRBV29-1	few	TRBJ1-2	CSVERAGDGYTF	TGCAGCGTTGAGCGAGCAGGGGACGGCTACACCTTC
.	TRBV2	many	TRBJ2-7	CASSPVGYEQYF	TGTGCCAGCAGCCCAGTGGGCTACGAGCAGTACTTC
.	TRBV5-1	many	TRBJ1-1	CASTRSMNTEAFF	TGCGCCAGCACCCGTTCCATGAACACTGAAGCTTTCTTT
.	TRBV28	many	TRBJ2-7	CASRIGAPYEQYF	TGTGCCAGCCGAATAGGGGCCCCTTACGAGCAGTACTTC
.	TRBV3-1	many	TRBJ2-2	CASSQKGAAGELFF	TGTGCCAGCAGTCAGAAGGGCGCCGCCGGGGAGCTGTTTTTT
.	TRBV4-3	many	TRBJ2-1	CASSHGKGNEQFF	TGCGCCAGCAGCCACGGAAAGGGGAATGAGCAGTTCTTC
TRBD2	TRBV6-2/TRBV6-3	many	TRBJ2-5	CASSSGTSGRTETQYF	TGTGCCAGCAGTTCCGGGACTAGCGGGAGAACGGAGACCCAGTACTTC
.	TRBV20-1	many	TRBJ2-1	CSARGQTGEQFF	TGCAGTGCTAGAGGACAAACTGGTGAGCAGTTCTTC
.	TRBV7-9	many	TRBJ1-1	CASSLASAGEGGEAFF	TGTGCCAGCAGCTTAGCGTCGGCGGGCGAGGGCGGTGAAGCTTTCTTT
TRBD2	TRBV20-1	many	TRBJ2-1	CSARGELAGGSSYNEQFF	TGCAGTGCTAGAGGAGAACTAGCGGGAGGGAGTTCCTACAATGAGCAGTTCTTC
.	TRBV25-1	many	TRBJ2-7	CASSDAYEQYF	TGTGCCAGCAGTGACGCCTACGAGCAGTACTTC
TRBD1	TRBV20-1	.	TRBJ1-5	CSARGRGDQPQHF	TGCAGTGCTAGAGGCAGGGGGGATCAGCCCCAGCATTTT
.	TRBV27	.	TRBJ2-7	CASSSTSPYEQYF	TGTGCCAGCAGCTCTACTAGTCCCTACGAGCAGTACTTC
.	TRBV25-1	many	TRBJ2-3	CASSEFSLTDTQYF	TGTGCCAGCAGTGAATTCAGCCTCACAGATACGCAGTATTTT
.	TRBV11-2	many	TRBJ2-3	CASSPSTLGQYF	TGTGCCAGCAGTCCGTCTACCTTGGGGCAGTATTTT
TRBD2	TRBV20-1	many	TRBJ2-7	CSASTLAGEYEQYF	TGCAGTGCTTCAACACTAGCGGGAGAGTACGAGCAGTACTTC
.	TRBV20-1	many	TRBJ2-3	CSASRAGITDTQYF	TGCAGTGCTAGTAGGGCCGGGATCACAGATACGCAGTATTTT
TRBD1	TRBV20-1	many	TRBJ2-3	CSAKVPGQTGTDTQYF	TGCAGTGCCAAGGTACCGGGACAGACGGGCACAGATACGCAGTATTTT
.	TRBV11-3	many	TRBJ2-1	CASSIPPPGLPGHEQFF	TGTGCCAGCAGCATCCCCCCCCCGGGACTCCCGGGCCATGAGCAGTTCTTC
.	TRBV27	many	TRBJ1-2	CASSVGENYGYTF	TGTGCCAGCAGTGTCGGGGAGAACTATGGCTACACCTTC
.	TRBV20-1	many	TRBJ1-1	CSARGARRDEAFF	TGCAGTGCTCGGGGGGCGCGGCGGGATGAAGCTTTCTTT
.	TRBV12-5	many	TRBJ2-7	CASGFGGPLYEQYF	TGTGCTAGTGGTTTTGGAGGCCCTCTCTACGAGCAGTACTTC
.	TRBV4-3	.	TRBJ2-5	CASSQDAGETQYF	TGCGCCAGCAGCCAAGATGCTGGGGAGACCCAGTACTTC
TRBD2	TRBV5-1	.	TRBJ2-7	CASSSGTSGSRGYEQYF	TGCGCCAGCAGCTCCGGGACTAGCGGGAGTAGGGGCTACGAGCAGTACTTC